The source of this T cell receptor beta chain is a study of cytomegalovirus exposure and HLA in healthy donors. Remarks on this clone: The antigen remains unidentified.

V lost 2 bases and J lost 2; bases outside the gene matches: 3. Germline V lookup: CDR1 MNHEY, CDR2 SVGAGI. The CDR3 contains 15 residues. General observations from the study: Analysis was carried out at a later point, and it linked a missense DCLRE1C variant to TCR beta V- and J-gene trimming. An Asian-associated ancestry cluster reportedly showed fewer N-insertions than the roughly 670-donor mean in a later analysis. Looking again later, the authors saw that most CMV-associated TCR beta chains seemed HLA-restricted. When a later analysis compared HLA-associated TCR beta chains with equally common others, the HLA-associated chains turned out to be more clonally expanded and to have lower generation probabilities.

The PCR ran on 60 Vbeta and 13 Jbeta primers. Profiling relied on immunoSEQ multiplex PCR, and the TCRdb table lists in-frame clones only, not all of them. The repertoire holds around 130,000 clones, with roughly 70% as singletons. The clonotype originates from a woman aged 40 to 50 in good health and CMV-seropositive. The V call is TRBV6-5, the J call TRBJ1-1; 9 bases line up with TRBD1. The sequencing sample was made of PBMCs. The CDR3 DNA is TGTGCCAGCAGTTACCCGGGACAGGGAAACACTGAAGCTTTCTTT. Its translation: CASSYPGQGNTEAFF.